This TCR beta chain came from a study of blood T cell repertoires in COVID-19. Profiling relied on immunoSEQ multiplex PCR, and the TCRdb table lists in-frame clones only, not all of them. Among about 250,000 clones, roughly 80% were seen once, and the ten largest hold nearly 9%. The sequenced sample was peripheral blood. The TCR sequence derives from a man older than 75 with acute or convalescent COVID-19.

CDR3 amino acids: CASSLTSAAGGWTYEQYF. CDR3 DNA: TGTGCCAGCAGCTTAACTTCCGCAGCGGGGGGGTGGACATACGAGCAGTACTTC. This rearrangement joins TRBV5-4 to TRBJ2-7; 10 bases match TRBD2. CDR3 length equals 18 residues. V shed 2 bases and J 4 bases; nucleotides not matched to a gene: 15. Germline-derived CDR1 and CDR2 are SGHNT and YYREEE (reference sequence).